What follows are 9 T cell receptor beta chains derived from one specimen sequenced in a study of CD8 T cells in Susac syndrome. An input of roughly 0.5 to 1 ug of RNA was subjected to reverse transcription using random hexamers. MiXCR, run by TCRdb on the immunoSEQ multiplex PCR reads, gives a single entry per CDR3 protein. The repertoire includes just over 150,000 distinct CDR3 sequences, about 94% of them detected once, and just over 0.2% sits in the top ten. The sequenced sample consisted of CD8+ T cells from PBMCs. The receptors were gathered from a human donor with multiple sclerosis.

This clonotype showed up just a few times. V usage is TRBV14 and J usage is TRBJ2-5; tentatively, D is TRBD1 (6 bases). Trimming pared 4 bases from V and 2 bases from J, leaving 8 bases between. This CDR3 is 13 amino acids long. Germline V gives CDR1 SGHDN, CDR2 FVKESK. Written as DNA, the CDR3 is TGTGCCAGCAGCCCCCAGGGGCAAGAGACCCAGTACTTC. Residues: CASSPQGQETQYF.

The CDR3 spells CATGSGRGYTF. The CDR3 bases are TGTGCCACCGGGTCAGGTCGTGGCTACACCTTC. The chain combines TRBV10-3 with TRBJ1-2; D remains ambiguous. V was clipped by 10 bases and J by 7 bases, with 13 bases between them. The CDR3 sequence is 11 residues long. Per the germline V gene, CDR1 is ENHRY and CDR2 is SYGVKD.

The chain is built from TRBV25-1 and TRBJ2-3; no firm D call. The CDR3 has 11 residues. Per the germline V gene, CDR1 is MGHDK and CDR2 is SYGVNS. The ends were cut back, 7 bases at V and 2 bases at J, with 4 bases in the middle. CDR3 sequence (DNA): TGTGCCAGCAAAAACACAGATACGCAGTATTTT. Protein: CASKNTDTQYF.

V and J are TRBV7-6 and TRBJ2-7, with TRBD1 identical over 8 bases. The V gene end was trimmed by 2 bases and the J gene end by 2 bases; junction bases not matched to a gene: 8. The CDR3 runs 16 residues. Per germline, CDR1 SGHVS and CDR2 FNYEAQ. The chain's CDR3 is CASSLRGGQGAYEQYF. The CDR3 bases are TGTGCCAGCAGCTTAAGGGGAGGACAGGGTGCCTACGAGCAGTACTTC.

The rearrangement joins TRBV6-2 or TRBV6-3 to TRBJ2-7; D not certain. Trimming cost V 6 bases and J 6 bases, with 9 bases left between them. Germline V gene lookup returns CDR1 MNHEY and CDR2 SVGEGT. The CDR3 length is 11 residues. The CDR3 coding sequence is TGTGCCAGCAGCCCGACGGGCGAGCAGTACTTC. Translating gives CASSPTGEQYF.

The chain recombines TRBV2 with TRBJ1-1, with 11 bases matching TRBD1. This CDR3 comprises 12 residues. The ends lost 6 bases at V and 6 bases at J; junction bases unmatched: 0. From germline, CDR1 is SNHLY and CDR2 FYNNEI. CDR3 nucleotide sequence: TGTGCCAGCAGGGGACAGGGGGCTGAAGCTTTCTTT. Protein product: CASRGQGAEAFF.

The chain couples TRBV3-1 to TRBJ1-2; D unclear. The germline CDR1 and CDR2 sequences are LGHDT and YNNKEL (reference sequence). Trimming removed 1 base at V and 8 bases at J, with 20 bases between. This CDR3 is built from 16 residues. Here the CDR3 DNA reads TGTGCCAGCAGCCAAGGAGTCACAGCATTGGCAGACGGCTACACCTTC. It encodes CASSQGVTALADGYTF.

This rearrangement joins TRBV13 to TRBJ2-7; no clear D. V shed 5 bases and J shed 3 bases, with 11 bases lying between them. Germline loops: CDR1 PRHDT, CDR2 FYEKMQ (reference sequence). This CDR3 has 13 residues. The CDR3 DNA sequence: TGTGCCAGCAGCACAAACCGATACTACGAGCAGTACTTC. Its protein product is CASSTNRYYEQYF.

This chain links TRBV2 with TRBJ1-4; no clear D. Trimming removed 3 bases at V and 6 bases at J, with 14 bases between. This CDR3 comprises 15 residues. CDR1 and CDR2 from the germline V gene are SNHLY and FYNNEI. The CDR3, as DNA: TGTGCCAGCAGTGATACTAACTCACAATATGAAAAACTGTTTTTT. Protein: CASSDTNSQYEKLFF. Complete variable domain (other parts from reference TRBV2 and TRBJ1-4): EPEVTQTPSHQVTQMGQEVILRCVPISNHLYFYWYRQILGQKVEFLVSFYNNEISEKSEIFDDQFSVERPDGSNFTLKIRSTKLEDSAMYFCASSDTNSQYEKLFFGSGTQLSVL.